This record covers a single T cell receptor beta chain. The antigen remains undetermined. V shed 2 bases and J shed 12 bases, with 23 bases lying between them. In germline, CDR1 is MGHDK, CDR2 SYGVNS. The CDR3 loop spans 15 amino acids. This specimen comes from a study of blood T cells in healthy people across ages. Aged roughly 6 to 100, donors were systemically healthy Caucasians from Russia. Study-level points and caveats: Fewer expanded clones and more diversity marked long-lived versus aged donors. PBMCs went unsorted, and a conclusive naive versus antigen-experienced comparison was therefore prevented.

A J-beta primer mix and a sample-barcoded 5' primer were used in a second PCR of about 7 to 12 cycles. Every cDNA molecule bore a tag from a template-switch adaptor containing 12 random nucleotides. TCRdb ran MiXCR on the 5' RACE reads and lists one entry per CDR3 protein. The sample lists some 700,000 distinct CDR3 sequences, about 40% seen once, with about 20% in the top ten. The receptor was derived from a woman aged 55-75 years in good health. The V and J genes are TRBV25-1 and TRBJ2-7, with D perhaps being TRBD1 or TRBD2 (5 bases each). Sequences were obtained from blood. The CDR3, as DNA: TGTGCCAGCAGTGAAGGGCCGGGACCCGGAGAGACCCGGTACTTC. Translating it yields CASSEGPGPGETRYF.